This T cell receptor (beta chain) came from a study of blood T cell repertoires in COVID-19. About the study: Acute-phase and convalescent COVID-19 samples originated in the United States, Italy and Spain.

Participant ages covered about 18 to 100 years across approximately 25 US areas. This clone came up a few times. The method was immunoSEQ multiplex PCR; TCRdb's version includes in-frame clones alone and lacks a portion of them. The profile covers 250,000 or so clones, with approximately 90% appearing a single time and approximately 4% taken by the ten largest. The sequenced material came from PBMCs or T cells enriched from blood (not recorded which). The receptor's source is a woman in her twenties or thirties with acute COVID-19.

The CDR3 loop reads CASSIAPGHKKRGNQPQHF. In DNA form, the CDR3 reads TGTGCCAGTAGTATAGCTCCGGGACACAAAAAAAGGGGCAATCAGCCCCAGCATTTT. The rearrangement joins TRBV19 to TRBJ1-5, with D possibly TRBD1 on 6 matching bases. There are 19 residues in the CDR3. Trimming stripped 1 base from V and 2 bases from J, with 21 bases between. Per germline, CDR1 LNHDA and CDR2 SQIVND (reference sequence). Drawing the rest from reference TRBV19 and TRBJ1-5, the complete variable domain is DGGITQSPKYLFRKEGQNVTLSCEQNLNHDAMYWYRQDPGQGLRLIYYSQIVNDFQKGDIAEGYSVSREKKESFPLTVTSAQKNPTAFYLCASSIAPGHKKRGNQPQHFGDGTRLSIL.